This T cell receptor (beta chain) originates from a study of vaccination and CD4 T cells after COVID-19. Across the whole study: SARS-CoV-2, HCoV-NL63, HCoV-OC43 and HCoV-229E supplied the overlapping spike peptides used to stimulate cells. Findings and caveats of the study: Spike mono-reactive clones accounted for 304 of the 307 vaccine-specific clones found in convalescent patients.

The Oncomine TCR Beta short-read assay generated sequence data from the DNA of cultured CD4+ T cells. MiXCR, run by TCRdb on the PCR reads, gives a single entry per CDR3 protein. The sample includes around 15,000 distinct CDR3 sequences, under 75% of them seen just once. Points on this clonotype: Its antigen is unknown.

The CDR3 spans 15 residues. The germline gives CDR1 SNHLY, CDR2 FYNNEI. J was trimmed by 4 bases and V by 9 bases; bases with no gene match: 7. Treatment specified: approximately nine-day PBMC culture with coronavirus spike peptide pools or control peptides (ViraFEST assay). Spanning March to December 2020, the positive PCR dates came before US Alpha, Beta and Delta variants. Sequencing was performed on CD4+ T cells from blood, cultured in vitro. This receptor was identified in a human donor who had recovered from COVID-19. The chain recombines TRBV2 with TRBJ2-2; 11 positions agree with TRBD1. The CDR3 nucleotides are TGTGCCAGTTGGGGGGACAGGGGGATCACCGGGGAGCTGTTTTTT. Residues: CASWGDRGITGELFF.